A selection of T cell receptor beta chains follows, all from one sample in a study of T cells after yellow fever vaccination. TCRdb fed the 5' RACE reads into MiXCR, producing one record per CDR3 protein. The data hold hundreds of thousands of distinct CDR3 sequences, with 8.7% observed a single time. Specimen: PBMCs, collected on the day of the first yellow fever vaccination. The receptors here all came from a man younger than 35 who received the YFV17D yellow fever vaccine. Both conserved end residues are part of each CDR3. D genes are given only for firm matches. Expanded clones are given a class, and other clones once, few, many or no size at all.

14	TRBV20-1	-	TRBJ2-1	-	TGCAGTGCTAGAGGTCCACAGATTTACAATGAGCAGTTCTTC	CSARGPQIYNEQFF
13	TRBV29-1	TRBD1	TRBJ1-6	few	TGCAGCGTGGGCCGGGACAGGGATTCACCCCTCCACTTT	CSVGRDRDSPLHF
17	TRBV4-3	-	TRBJ1-1	many	TGCGCCAGCAGCCATGATACCTTTGGGGGAGGAAGAACTGAAGCTTTCTTT	CASSHDTFGGGRTEAFF
15	TRBV6-2/TRBV6-3	-	TRBJ1-5	few	TGTGCCATCAGGTTAGGAGGACTGAACAATCAGCCCCAGCATTTT	CAIRLGGLNNQPQHF
13	TRBV6-1	-	TRBJ2-3	-	TGTGCCAGTCCACGACAGGTCGGAGATACGCAGTATTTT	CASPRQVGDTQYF
15	TRBV7-2	-	TRBJ2-1	many	TGTGCCAGCAGCTTACAGCGGAGCTCCTACAATGAGCAGTTCTTC	CASSLQRSSYNEQFF
13	TRBV18	-	TRBJ1-4	-	TGTGCCAGACCGGGGGCCAAGAAGGAAAAACTGTTTTTT	CARPGAKKEKLFF
16	TRBV19	TRBD1	TRBJ1-1	-	TGTGCCAGTAGTACCCTTCCGGGACAGGGGGCTACTGAAGCTTTCTTT	CASSTLPGQGATEAFF
18	TRBV5-1	-	TRBJ1-1	many	TGCGCCAGCACGCTATATAACGGGAGAGGCCGAAGGAACACTGAAGCTTTCTTT	CASTLYNGRGRRNTEAFF
15	TRBV6-1	TRBD1	TRBJ2-6	-	TGTGCCAGCAGCAAAGACAGGGCTGGGGCCAACGTCCTGACTTTC	CASSKDRAGANVLTF
16	TRBV5-1	TRBD2	TRBJ2-3	-	TGCGCCAGCAGCGGGACTAGCGGGGGGCTAACAGATACGCAGTATTTT	CASSGTSGGLTDTQYF
15	TRBV27	-	TRBJ1-6	-	TGTGCCAGCAGTTTATCGGCTCGGAATAATTCACCCCTCCACTTT	CASSLSARNNSPLHF
13	TRBV10-3	-	TRBJ2-5	-	TGTGCCATCAGGGCAGGGGCGGAAGAGACCCAGTACTTC	CAIRAGAEETQYF
16	TRBV7-2	-	TRBJ2-1	few	TGTGCCAGCAGCTTAGGGGCAAGGGGGGAAGGCAATGAGCAGTTCTTC	CASSLGARGEGNEQFF
15	TRBV4-3	TRBD1	TRBJ2-2	few	TGCGCCAGCAGCCAAGATTCGCAGGGGGTGGAGGAGCTGTTTTTT	CASSQDSQGVEELFF
14	TRBV2	-	TRBJ1-2	-	TGTGCCAGCAGTGAAGCGCTTAACTGGTGGGGCTACACCTTC	CASSEALNWWGYTF
16	TRBV13	TRBD2	TRBJ2-3	few	TGTGCCAGCAGCCCCGGCGGGGGGGGGACACGAGATACGCAGTATTTT	CASSPGGGGTRDTQYF